The 19 T cell receptor beta chains presented below share a single source sample, sequenced in a study of T-cell reconstitution after alpha-beta-depleted transplantation in children. A library of TCRbeta sequences, prepared with unique molecular identifiers, was generated. MiXCR, applied by TCRdb to the PCR reads, yields one record per CDR3 protein. The data show around 700,000 distinct CDR3 sequences, less than 15% seen once. The sample here was PBMCs, taken before TCRalphabeta/CD19-depleted stem cell transplant. The receptors were sampled from a girl aged 2-10 years with congenital amegakaryocytic thrombocytopenia, due to receive a stem cell transplant.

In its sample, this clonotype was seen a few times. This chain uses TRBV7-8 with TRBJ2-1; TRBD1 aligns across 8 bases. From germline, CDR1 is SGHVS and CDR2 FQNEAQ. V lost 7 bases to trimming and J lost 2 bases; unmatched junction nucleotides: 13. CDR3 length: 17 amino acids. The CDR3 DNA is TGTGCCAGCATCTTTAGCCGCCCAGGGGGCCCCTACAATGAGCAGTTCTTC. This sequence encodes CASIFSRPGGPYNEQFF.

This clonotype was recorded at least ten times. The chain combines TRBV29-1 with TRBJ2-5, with D hard to call. Deletions cut 3 bases from V and 0 bases from J, with 8 bases between. This CDR3 has 13 residues. Germline CDR1 and CDR2: SQVTM and ANQGSEA. In DNA, the CDR3 is TGCAGCGTTGACCTAGGGAACCAAGAGACCCAGTACTTC. This sequence encodes CSVDLGNQETQYF.

This clonotype turned up a few times. CDR3: CASSFGLEGTPSLSYEQYF. The CDR3 bases are TGTGCCAGCAGTTTCGGCCTAGAGGGAACTCCATCCCTCTCCTACGAGCAGTACTTC. The chain combines TRBV12-3 or TRBV12-4 with TRBJ2-7; weak D call: TRBD2 (5 bases). The germline V and J ends were trimmed by 3 bases and 0 bases, with 24 bases remaining between them. This CDR3 has 19 amino acids.

There are many counts of this clonotype. This rearrangement joins TRBV27 to TRBJ2-5; perhaps TRBD2 as D (6 bases). There are 11 residues in the CDR3. Germline V gives CDR1 MNHEY, CDR2 SMNVEV (reference sequence). The germline V and J ends were trimmed by 8 bases and 7 bases, with 11 bases remaining between them. The CDR3 spells CASSTGGTQYF. The CDR3 DNA reads TGTGCCAGCTCCACCGGGGGGACCCAGTACTTC.

This clonotype was observed at least ten times. The chain's CDR3 is CASSFRLAGSTDTQYF. CDR3 nucleotide sequence: TGCGCCAGCAGCTTTAGACTAGCGGGAAGCACAGATACGCAGTATTTT. The rearrangement links TRBV5-1 to TRBJ2-3; 11 nucleotides align to TRBD2. The germline gives CDR1 SGHRS, CDR2 YFSETQ. The CDR3 sequence is 16 residues long. Trimming removed 2 bases from V and 0 bases from J; junction bases left unmatched: 2.

J is TRBJ2-3 and V is TRBV20-1; no clear D. CDR3 length: 12 residues. Germline CDR1 and CDR2: DFQATT and SNEGSKA (reference sequence). The CDR3: CSVRKTEDTQYF. The CDR3 DNA reads as TGCAGCGTGAGGAAAACGGAAGATACGCAGTATTTT.

The rearrangement uses TRBV20-1 and TRBJ2-3, with 8 positions matching TRBD2. This CDR3 is built from 14 residues. Germline CDR1 and CDR2: DFQATT and SNEGSKA (reference sequence). V dropped 3 bases and J dropped 4; count of bases not matched to a gene: 6. Here the CDR3 DNA reads TGCAGTGCTAGCCAAGCGGGAGTGTCAGATACGCAGTATTTT. It is translated as CSASQAGVSDTQYF.

This clonotype has at least ten counts. V is TRBV20-1 and J is TRBJ1-1, with D maybe TRBD1 (5 bases). Germline loops: CDR1 DFQATT, CDR2 SNEGSKA (reference sequence). V lost 3 bases, J lost 4 bases, and 6 bases lay in between. The CDR3 has 11 amino acids. The CDR3 DNA is TGCAGTGCTAGCAGGGCCACTGAAGCTTTCTTT. It specifies CSASRATEAFF.

The sample holds many counts of this clonotype. V usage is TRBV28 and J usage is TRBJ2-7; 13 bases line up with TRBD2. V shed 5 bases, J shed 6 bases, and the junction held 13 bases outside the gene matches. Germline CDR1 is MDHEN and CDR2 is SYDVKM. CDR3 length: 17 residues. The chain's CDR3 is CASSPPRTSGSNVEQYF. The CDR3 DNA is TGTGCCAGCAGTCCCCCCCGGACTAGCGGGAGTAATGTCGAGCAGTACTTC.

This clonotype was observed a few times. The CDR3 reads CASSFMVGGGADTQYF. CDR3 sequence (DNA): TGTGCCAGCAGCTTTATGGTGGGAGGGGGCGCAGATACGCAGTATTTT. The V call is TRBV11-2, the J call TRBJ2-3, with D tentatively TRBD1 or TRBD2 (7 bases each). V dropped 3 bases and J dropped 4 bases, with 17 bases sitting between them. Germline-derived CDR1 and CDR2 are SGHAT and FQNNGV. The CDR3 has 16 residues.

In regard to this clonotype: It may be a read error: a sequence one base away is much more abundant. V usage is TRBV11-1 and J usage is TRBJ2-5; D not certain. This CDR3 is built from 12 residues. The germline gives CDR1 SGHAT, CDR2 FQDESV (reference sequence). For the CDR3, the DNA is TGTGCCAGCAGCTCCCGTTGGGCTACCCAGTCCTTC. Its protein is CASSSRWATQSF.

This clonotype showed up many times. This chain connects TRBV28 to TRBJ2-7, with D perhaps matching TRBD1 (5 bases). The V gene's germline CDR1 is MDHEN and CDR2 SYDVKM. V was trimmed by 6 bases and J by 6 bases, leaving 15 bases between them. This CDR3 has 13 amino acids. The CDR3 loop is CASSTDRNPEQYF. DNA for the CDR3: TGTGCCAGCAGCACCGACAGAAACCCCGAGCAGTACTTC. Filled out from reference TRBV28 and TRBJ2-7, the complete variable domain reads DVKVTQSSRYLVKRTGEKVFLECVQDMDHENMFWYRQDPGLGLRLIYFSYDVKMKEKGDIPEGYSVSREKKERFSLILESASTNQTSMYLCASSTDRNPEQYFGPGTRLTVT.

This clonotype was seen at least ten times. The gene calls are TRBV20-1 and TRBJ2-3; D may be TRBD2 (6 bases). Between the trimmed V and J ends, which lost 2 bases and 6 bases, there was a span of 9 bases. The germline CDR1 and CDR2 sequences are DFQATT and SNEGSKA (reference sequence). The CDR3 length is 12 residues. Here the CDR3 DNA reads TGCAGTGCTAGAATTGGGGGGGATACGCAGTATTTT. Its protein product is CSARIGGDTQYF.

In this sample, this clonotype turned up many times. V and J are TRBV12-5 and TRBJ1-5; possible D gene TRBD1, 6 bases. CDR1 LGHNT and CDR2 FRNRAP come from the germline V gene. The V gene lost 1 base and the J gene lost 6 bases, with 10 bases spanning the gap. CDR3 length: 14 residues. The DNA for the CDR3 is TGTGCTAGTGGTTTGGCCACAGGGCCTCAGCCCCAGCATTTT. The encoded protein is CASGLATGPQPQHF.

This chain joins TRBV6-1 and TRBJ2-7; D is perhaps TRBD2 (6 bases). CDR3 length: 14 residues. Trimming removed 5 bases at V and 2 bases at J, with 13 bases between. Germline CDR1 and CDR2: MNHNS and SASEGT. In nucleotides, the CDR3 is TGTGCCAGCAGTCCGCGGGACCAAGCCTACGAGCAGTACTTC. Residues: CASSPRDQAYEQYF.

Many counts were recorded for this clonotype. The genes are TRBV10-3 and TRBJ2-1, with D possibly TRBD1 on 5 matching bases. The V and J ends lost 6 bases and 4 bases respectively, with 19 bases between them. CDR1 and CDR2 (germline): ENHRY, SYGVKD. This CDR3 contains 16 residues. The CDR3 spells CAISQQEKRKYNEQFF. Here the CDR3 DNA reads TGTGCCATCAGCCAACAGGAGAAACGAAAGTACAATGAGCAGTTCTTC.

There are many counts of this clonotype. This chain links TRBV7-6 with TRBJ2-3, with 15 bases aligning to TRBD2. Germline V gene lookup returns CDR1 SGHVS and CDR2 FNYEAQ. V dropped 5 bases and J dropped 1; count of bases not matched to a gene: 4. This CDR3 has 17 amino acids. The CDR3 DNA reads TGTGCCAGCAGCCCGGGACTAGCGGGAGGTGGCACAGATACGCAGTATTTT. Encoded protein: CASSPGLAGGGTDTQYF.

The chain couples TRBV7-8 to TRBJ1-2; D is undetermined. The germline CDR1 and CDR2 sequences are SGHVS and FQNEAQ. Trimming cost V 4 bases and J 5 bases, with 11 bases left between them. CDR3 size: 13 residues. DNA for the CDR3: TGTGCCAGCAGCTCCGTGTCTGGTTATGGCTACACCTTC. The encoded protein is CASSSVSGYGYTF. The full variable domain, with the rest looked up from reference TRBV7-8 and TRBJ1-2, is GAGVSQSPRYKVAKRGQDVALRCDPISGHVSLFWYQQALGQGPEFLTYFQNEAQLDKSGLPSDRFFAERPEGSVSTLKIQRTQQEDSAVYLCASSSVSGYGYTFGSGTRLTVV.

J is TRBJ2-3 and V is TRBV5-1; a possible D gene is TRBD1 (6 bases). The V gene lost 4 bases and the J gene lost 4 bases, with 16 bases spanning the gap. This CDR3 has 15 amino acids. Germline V lookup: CDR1 SGHRS, CDR2 YFSETQ. This CDR3 reads CASSPGLGAADTQYF. The CDR3 DNA sequence: TGCGCCAGCAGCCCCGGGCTGGGGGCGGCAGATACGCAGTATTTT.